The subject of this entry is one TCR beta chain. It has no known antigen specificity. Qualities for individual bases were not recorded, and no much larger clone is one base off. Each collaborating institution followed its own protocols to collect whole blood in K2EDTA tubes. For TCRbeta analysis, collaborator samples were shipped as frozen whole blood, as isolated PBMCs, or as DNA extracted from either sample type. TCRbeta CDR3 regions were amplified from genomic DNA using the immunoSEQ Assay, a bias-controlled multiplex PCR. From the authors' description of their analysis: The number of nucleated cells in each sample was estimated by amplification of reference gene primers within the assay. Sequence reads were collapsed and filtered to measure the absolute abundance of every unique TCRbeta CDR3 rearrangement. For each sample, productive Simpson clonality was calculated as the square root of Simpson's diversity index across productive rearrangements. This immuneACCESS table, as held by TCRdb, lists in-frame sequences with V and J called but not all clones. Of the missing ones, under half trace to an unresolved V gene in checked studies; the others have no known cause. V, J and clone size were drawn from that table, and D and trimming were deduced from the DNA. Here the sample has 120,000 or so clones; roughly 88% occur a single time. The ten largest clones represent around 4% of the sample.

The data derive from a study of blood T cell repertoires in COVID-19 (TCRdb year 2020). With respect to the entire study: Samples from collaborators originated in the United States, Italy and Spain and spanned both the acute and convalescent phases of COVID-19. The material from the prospective study consisted of cDNA or gDNA derived from T cells, B-cell-depleted T cells, or PBMCs. Deeply sampled blood TCRbeta repertoires from subjects exposed to, actively infected with, or recovered from COVID-19 were included in the dataset. The repertoires were made available in a free public database intended to serve as a resource for research on the immune response to SARS-CoV-2. The samples were drawn from the first 160 participants of the ongoing ImmuneRACE study and from roughly 1,300 subjects provided by 6 global collaborators. A de-identified subject ID, COVID-19 status, age in years and sex were almost always included in the sample metadata. Where HLA class I and class II types were available, the types were taken from metadata supplied by the sample provider, not from assay-based typing. Overall study outcomes, separate from this receptor: How much clinical and demographic metadata was included differed by source and by participant, and the metadata was provided uncurated.

The CDR3 sequence holds 13 residues, the cysteine and phenylalanine included. The CDR3 DNA has 39 bases and is translated from base 1. V and J lose 1 base and 3 bases, and a span of 7 bases separates them. CDR1 and CDR2 were assigned from the germline V gene as SGHAT and FQNNGV. Sequencing input: peripheral blood. The receptor was derived from a man aged 35 to 55 with acute or convalescent COVID-19. The rearranged segments are TRBV11-2 and TRBJ2-7; the D segment cannot be called with confidence. The CDR3 in this case is CASSLVVVYEQYF. The bases read TGTGCCAGCAGCTTAGTGGTAGTCTACGAGCAGTACTTC.